The entry below describes one TCR beta chain. Its antigen is unknown. Germline V gives CDR1 SGHTA, CDR2 FQGTGA. V was cut by 4 bases and J by 0 bases, with 9 bases left in between. This CDR3 is 14 amino acids long. TCRdb's table, derived via immunoSEQ multiplex PCR, lists solely in-frame clones and lacks some. The data contain about 51,000 clones, 80% to 90% of them singletons. The sample originates from a study of graft-versus-host responses after intestinal transplantation. On the study more broadly: Recipients received multivisceral, liver-intestinal, or isolated intestinal transplants. Study-level findings and limits: Peak circulating GvH clone levels tracked with early post-transplant HvG declines.

This rearrangement joins TRBV7-3 to TRBJ1-1; a weak D match, TRBD1 (5 bases). This TCR was sampled from a human donor who was the organ donor for an intestinal transplant. The input for sequencing was unstimulated CD4+ T cells sorted from spleen or lymph node cells, taken before transplant. CDR3 protein: CASSSRGMNTEAFF. Written as DNA, the CDR3 is TGTGCCAGCAGCTCTAGGGGCATGAACACTGAAGCTTTCTTT.